This TCR beta chain is from a study of control samples from healthy donors and cancer patients. Germline V CDR1 and CDR2: ENHRY, SYGVKD. V lost 11 bases and J 6 bases, leaving 17 bases between the germline ends. The CDR3 contains 13 residues. TCRdb keeps only in-frame clones here, not all; method: immunoSEQ multiplex PCR. The table has approximately 150,000 clones, about 89% seen once. The chain uses TRBV10-3 and TRBJ1-3, with D perhaps matching TRBD1 (5 bases). The TCR originated in a man aged 25-40 years in good health. The sample comprised blood. For the CDR3, the DNA is TGTGCCCCCAGGCGCAGGGTGGAAAACACCATATATTTT. Translation: CAPRRRVENTIYF.